Below, 32 T cell receptor beta chains from the same sample are listed, as sequenced in a study of T cells in Graves' hyperthyroidism and ophthalmopathy. TCR beta CDR3 regions were amplified from RNA. TCR CDR3 underwent first-round RT-PCR with the HTBI primer set. MiXCR, run by TCRdb on the multiplex PCR reads, gives a single entry per CDR3 protein. The sample carries 550,000 to 600,000 distinct CDR3 sequences, 12% to 15% recorded once. Sequencing input: blood. Every receptor here comes from a woman aged 18-30 years with Graves' ophthalmopathy.

This clonotype was detected a few times. The J gene is TRBJ1-3, the V gene TRBV4-1; D is undetermined. CDR1 MGHRA and CDR2 YSYEKL come from the germline V gene. With 4 bases removed from V and 0 bases from J, the gap between germline ends came to 16 bases. The CDR3 spans 17 residues. The DNA for the CDR3 is TGCGCCAGCAGCCCCTCCGGGATTGCTTTCTCTGGAAACACCATATATTTT. Protein product: CASSPSGIAFSGNTIYF.

This clonotype was picked up many times. The chain combines TRBV2 with TRBJ2-2, with 7 bases fitting TRBD2. Germline CDR1 and CDR2: SNHLY and FYNNEI. The V and J ends lost 9 bases and 0 bases, in that order; junction bases with no gene match: 10. This CDR3 is built from 16 residues. In nucleotides, the CDR3 is TGTGCCAGTACCCCTGGACTAGACCCGAACACCGGGGAGCTGTTTTTT. Amino acids: CASTPGLDPNTGELFF.

V usage is TRBV4-3 and J usage is TRBJ2-7; 7 bases are a match to TRBD1. Per germline, CDR1 LGHNA and CDR2 YSLEER. This CDR3 comprises 16 residues. The J segment lost 4 bases and the V segment lost 0 bases, leaving 9 bases of the junction unmatched. The CDR3 protein is CASSQDTGVSYYEQYF. CDR3 nucleotides: TGCGCCAGCAGCCAAGATACAGGGGTATCGTATTACGAGCAGTACTTC.

This sequence joins TRBV28 and TRBJ1-5; 7 bases are a match to TRBD1. J lost 5 bases, V lost 5 bases, and 6 bases had no gene match. CDR1 is MDHEN and CDR2 is SYDVKM in the germline V gene. The CDR3 is 14 residues long. The CDR3, as DNA: TGTGCCAGCAGTACCCCACAGGGGCATCAGCCCCAGCATTTT. This translates into CASSTPQGHQPQHF.

This sequence joins TRBV9 and TRBJ2-2, with TRBD2 matching over 8 bases. The V segment lost 0 bases and the J segment 0 bases; nucleotides outside the gene matches: 7. Germline V lookup: CDR1 SGDLS, CDR2 YYNGEE. The CDR3 has 18 residues. The CDR3 loop reads CASSVAPGSGANTGELFF. The DNA of the CDR3 is TGTGCCAGCAGCGTAGCACCGGGTAGCGGGGCGAACACCGGGGAGCTGTTTTTT.

This clonotype has at least ten counts. This chain joins TRBV3-1 and TRBJ2-7, with TRBD1 matching over 10 bases. The V segment lost 5 bases and the J segment 6 bases; nucleotides outside the gene matches: 4. Germline CDR1 and CDR2: LGHDT and YNNKEL (reference sequence). This CDR3 has 13 amino acids. In DNA form, the CDR3 reads TGTGCCAGCAGCGCGGACAGGGGGTTCGAGCAGTACTTC. Its translation: CASSADRGFEQYF.

This clonotype showed up many times. This chain uses TRBV29-1 with TRBJ2-5; TRBD1 matches 8 bases. With 4 bases clipped from V and 1 base from J, the junction kept 5 bases outside the gene matches. There are 14 residues in the CDR3. CDR1 SQVTM and CDR2 ANQGSEA come from the germline V gene. CDR3 residues: CSVVGGQGQETQYF. The DNA of the CDR3 is TGCAGCGTTGTTGGCGGACAGGGCCAAGAGACCCAGTACTTC.

Many counts were recorded for this clonotype. The rearrangement joins TRBV7-2 to TRBJ2-3, with 7 bases that match TRBD1. The CDR3 consists of 15 residues. Trimming took 3 bases from V and 5 from J; bases not matched to a gene: 8. The germline gives CDR1 SGHTA, CDR2 FQGNSA. The CDR3 DNA reads TGTGCCAGCAGCTTCTCGACAGGGTTCGGAGATACGCAGTATTTT. Translation gives CASSFSTGFGDTQYF.

This clonotype was recorded many times. This rearrangement joins TRBV15 to TRBJ2-5, with 12 bases lining up with TRBD2. Trimming took 0 bases from V and 4 from J; bases not matched to a gene: 9. The germline CDR1 and CDR2 sequences are LNHNV and YYDKDF (reference sequence). The CDR3 has 18 residues. As DNA, the CDR3 is TGTGCCACCAGCAGAGATACGGGACAGGGACTAGCGGGAGAGACCCAGTACTTC. This translates into CATSRDTGQGLAGETQYF.

This clonotype was detected ten times or more. This chain uses TRBV28 with TRBJ1-4; TRBD1 matches 7 bases. The CDR3 is 13 amino acids. CDR1 is MDHEN and CDR2 is SYDVKM in the germline V gene. The trim removed 5 bases at V and 8 bases at J, leaving 5 bases unmatched. CDR3 bases: TGTGCCAGCAGTGGGAACAGGGGCGAAAAACTGTTTTTT. Its translation: CASSGNRGEKLFF.

In its sample, this clonotype was seen many times. The J gene is TRBJ2-1, the V gene TRBV28; D is undetermined. V was pared by 2 bases and J by 9 bases, with 5 bases between. From germline, CDR1 is MDHEN and CDR2 SYDVKM. CDR3 length: 11 amino acids. DNA of the CDR3: TGTGCCAGCAGTTTAAAAGTTGAGCAGTTCTTC. Its protein product is CASSLKVEQFF.

This clonotype was seen at least ten times. The chain uses TRBV20-1 and TRBJ2-7; D is perhaps TRBD1 (6 bases). Trimming pared 6 bases from V and 0 bases from J, leaving 12 bases between. The CDR3 consists of 13 residues. The V gene's germline CDR1 is DFQATT and CDR2 SNEGSKA (reference sequence). The CDR3 reads CSASGAPSYEQYF. The CDR3 DNA follows: TGCAGTGCCTCAGGGGCGCCCTCCTACGAGCAGTACTTC.

This clonotype showed up many times. The chain is built from TRBV12-3 or TRBV12-4 and TRBJ1-5; D is perhaps TRBD1 (5 bases). This CDR3 spans 16 amino acids. V gave up 2 bases and J gave up 7 bases, with 18 bases separating them. The CDR3 bases are TGTGCCAGCAGTTTATTGCCAGGGCTCATGGGGCAGCCCCAGCATTTT. Amino acid sequence: CASSLLPGLMGQPQHF.

This clonotype was seen a handful of times. This rearrangement joins TRBV19 to TRBJ1-5; D ambiguous. With 0 bases removed from V and 6 bases from J, the gap between germline ends came to 9 bases. Germline CDR1 and CDR2: LNHDA and SQIVND (reference sequence). The CDR3 contains 14 residues. The CDR3 here is CASSIDPGLQPQHF. CDR3 nucleotides: TGTGCCAGTAGTATAGATCCCGGGCTTCAGCCCCAGCATTTT.

This clonotype was seen ten or more times. The gene calls are TRBV6-2 or TRBV6-3 and TRBJ2-5; 8 positions match TRBD1. Trimming at V came to 4 bases and at J to 4 bases, leaving 2 bases not matched to a gene. Germline CDR1 and CDR2: MNHEY and SVGEGT. The CDR3 is 13 residues long. This chain's CDR3 is CASSWTGRETQYF. CDR3 bases: TGTGCCAGCAGTTGGACAGGGAGAGAGACCCAGTACTTC.

This clonotype was counted ten times or more. This rearrangement joins TRBV12-5 to TRBJ2-7; 13 bases fit TRBD2. The J segment lost 7 bases and the V segment lost 7 bases, leaving 10 bases of the junction unmatched. The CDR3 loop spans 15 amino acids. Germline-derived CDR1 and CDR2 are LGHNT and FRNRAP. CDR3 sequence reads: CASALGLAGRGEQYF. The DNA for the CDR3 is TGTGCTAGTGCCCTGGGACTAGCGGGACGCGGGGAGCAGTACTTC.

The rearrangement uses TRBV25-1 and TRBJ1-1; the match to TRBD1 covers 7 bases. This CDR3 has 17 residues. V lost 5 bases to trimming and J lost 0 bases; unmatched junction nucleotides: 12. The V gene's germline CDR1 is MGHDK and CDR2 SYGVNS. CDR3 coding DNA: TGTGCCAGCAGTTTGGGGACAGCAGGCAGCCTGAACACTGAAGCTTTCTTT. Protein sequence: CASSLGTAGSLNTEAFF.

The chain combines TRBV19 with TRBJ2-1; D is possibly TRBD2 (5 bases). Trimming shortened V by 3 bases and J by 2 bases, and 11 bases separated the two germline ends. CDR1 and CDR2 (germline): LNHDA, SQIVND (reference sequence). The CDR3 loop spans 15 amino acids. DNA of the CDR3: TGTGCCAGTAGTATGGTCCGGGGAGCCTACAATGAGCAGTTCTTC. Amino acids: CASSMVRGAYNEQFF. Full variable domain (missing parts from reference TRBV19 and TRBJ2-1): DGGITQSPKYLFRKEGQNVTLSCEQNLNHDAMYWYRQDPGQGLRLIYYSQIVNDFQKGDIAEGYSVSREKKESFPLTVTSAQKNPTAFYLCASSMVRGAYNEQFFGPGTRLTVL.

Concerning this clonotype: A much larger clone lies a single base off, so this may be a read error. V gene TRBV6-2 or TRBV6-3 combines with J gene TRBJ1-1; TRBD1 agrees at 7 bases. V trimming: 5 bases; J trimming: 4 bases; junction bases outside the gene matches: 7. In germline, CDR1 is MNHEY, CDR2 SVGEGT. The CDR3 has 14 amino acids. In DNA form, the CDR3 reads TGTGCCAGCAGTGACAGGGACCTAGTCACTGAAGCTTTCTTT. Its translation is CASSDRDLVTEAFF.

This clonotype has ten or more counts. V and J are TRBV9 and TRBJ2-2, with TRBD2 identical over 13 bases. This CDR3 has 18 residues. V was clipped by 4 bases and J by 4 bases; unmatched bases: 10. CDR1 is SGDLS, CDR2 YYNGEE, per germline. CDR3 DNA sequence: TGTGCCAGCAGCTTCACCGGACTAGCGGGAGCGTCCACCGGGGAGCTGTTTTTT. It specifies CASSFTGLAGASTGELFF.

This clonotype has ten or more counts. The junction shows a germline mismatch at one end, possibly a read error. This chain uses TRBV20-1 with TRBJ1-4; maybe TRBD1 (6 bases). The CDR3 spans 16 residues. Germline CDR1 reads DFQATT; CDR2 reads SNEGSKA (reference sequence). CDR3 sequence reads: CSGRQDILSTNEKLFF. The DNA for the CDR3 is TGCAGTGGTAGACAGGATATTCTATCAACTAATGAAAAACTGTTTTTT.

This clonotype was seen repeatedly, ten times or more. This CDR3 is CASSYRGSNEQYF. The CDR3 DNA reads as TGTGCCAGCAGTTACAGGGGGTCCAACGAGCAGTACTTC. The rearrangement links TRBV6-2 or TRBV6-3 to TRBJ2-7; D may be TRBD1 (6 bases). CDR3 size: 13 residues. Trimming cost V 2 bases and J 5 bases, with 10 bases left between them. In germline, CDR1 is MNHEY, CDR2 SVGEGT.

This clonotype was observed at least ten times. V is TRBV20-1 and J is TRBJ2-7, with D maybe TRBD2 (6 bases). This CDR3 region has 12 residues. Germline CDR1 reads DFQATT; CDR2 reads SNEGSKA (reference sequence). Trimming took off 5 bases at V and 3 bases at J, with 11 bases between the two ends. The CDR3 DNA is TGCAGTGCTCCTCGGGGAGGCTACGAGCAGTACTTC. Its protein is CSAPRGGYEQYF.

This clonotype has just a few counts. This chain uses TRBV5-1 with TRBJ2-1; 10 bases agree with TRBD2. Germline CDR1 and CDR2: SGHRS and YFSETQ. The length of the CDR3 is 16 residues. The trim removed 5 bases at V and 5 bases at J, leaving 10 bases unmatched. The CDR3 DNA reads as TGCGCCAGCAGTTTTGGTGGAGCGGGAGGGGACAATGAGCAGTTCTTC. Amino acid sequence: CASSFGGAGGDNEQFF.

This clonotype was seen at least ten times. The chain has TRBV6-1 and TRBJ1-1, with a weak D call TRBD1 (5 bases). The CDR3 runs 12 residues. The germline V gene encodes CDR1 MNHNS and CDR2 SASEGT. V lost 8 bases to trimming and J lost 8 bases, with 15 bases between them. The DNA for the CDR3 is TGTGCCAGCCTTTCAAGGCGGGGGGAAGCTTTCTTT. Translated, it gives CASLSRRGEAFF.

The sample holds many counts of this clonotype. V usage is TRBV11-3 and J usage is TRBJ2-3, with 7 bases fitting TRBD1. The trim removed 5 bases at V and 4 bases at J, leaving 6 bases unmatched. The CDR3 totals 14 residues. Germline-derived CDR1 and CDR2 are SGHNT and YENEEA. The CDR3 nucleotides read TGTGCCAGCAGCACCCGACAGGGTGCAGATACGCAGTATTTT. This codes for CASSTRQGADTQYF.

This clonotype was picked up many times. V is TRBV7-2 and J is TRBJ2-1; 7 bases agree with TRBD1. The CDR3 sequence is 13 residues long. CDR1 is SGHTA and CDR2 is FQGNSA in the germline V gene. The V segment lost 6 bases and the J segment 5 bases; nucleotides outside the gene matches: 4. The CDR3 coding sequence is TGTGCCAGCAGTACAGGGGTGGACAATGAGCAGTTCTTC. Translation gives CASSTGVDNEQFF.

This clonotype was seen a few times. The chain links TRBV20-1 to TRBJ1-2; D is unclear. V gave up 1 base and J gave up 8 bases, with 11 bases separating them. The CDR3 totals 12 residues. CDR1 is DFQATT and CDR2 is SNEGSKA in the germline V gene (reference sequence). This CDR3 reads CSARGWADGYTF. Written as DNA, the CDR3 is TGCAGTGCTAGAGGCTGGGCTGACGGCTACACCTTC.

This clonotype has just a few counts. The rearrangement joins TRBV7-8 to TRBJ1-5; 10 nucleotides align to TRBD1. Germline CDR1 SGHVS, CDR2 FQNEAQ. The CDR3 runs 17 residues. The V segment lost 0 bases and the J segment 7 bases; nucleotides outside the gene matches: 9. The CDR3 DNA reads as TGTGCCAGCAGCTTAGCACCCACGGGGACAGGGGAGCAGCCCCAGCATTTT. This translates into CASSLAPTGTGEQPQHF.

At least ten counts were recorded for this clonotype. CDR3 amino acids: CASALGLAGVETQYF. For the CDR3, the DNA is TGTGCCAGCGCCCTCGGACTAGCGGGAGTAGAGACCCAGTACTTC. This chain connects TRBV11-2 to TRBJ2-5; 13 bases align to TRBD2. Germline CDR1 reads SGHAT; CDR2 reads FQNNGV. With 8 bases clipped from V and 4 bases from J, the junction kept 7 bases outside the gene matches. The CDR3 consists of 15 residues. The complete variable domain, with remaining parts taken from reference TRBV11-2 and TRBJ2-5, reads EAGVAQSPRYKIIEKRQSVAFWCNPISGHATLYWYQQILGQGPKLLIQFQNNGVVDDSQLPKDRFSAERLKGVDSTLKIQPAKLEDSAVYLCASALGLAGVETQYFGPGTRLLVL.

This clonotype occurred many times. The chain employs TRBV2 and TRBJ2-7; maybe TRBD1 (5 bases). CDR1 is SNHLY, CDR2 FYNNEI, per germline. V dropped 0 bases and J dropped 3 bases, with 9 bases sitting between them. The CDR3 spans 14 residues. The CDR3 reads CASSEAGLHYEQYF. CDR3 bases: TGTGCCAGCAGTGAAGCGGGGCTTCACTACGAGCAGTACTTC.

This clonotype appeared many times. The V and J genes are TRBV20-1 and TRBJ1-1; TRBD1 agrees at 7 bases. V shed 2 bases, J shed 6 bases, and the junction held 9 bases outside the gene matches. The CDR3 runs 14 residues. CDR1 DFQATT and CDR2 SNEGSKA come from the germline V gene (reference sequence). This CDR3 is CSARKPQGEPEAFF. CDR3 coding DNA: TGCAGTGCTAGAAAACCCCAGGGGGAGCCTGAAGCTTTCTTT.